The 5 T cell receptor beta chains listed next were all sequenced from one sample in a study of T-cell reconstitution after alpha-beta-depleted transplantation in children. Unique molecular identifiers were used in preparing the TCRbeta library. TCRdb ran MiXCR on the PCR reads and lists one entry per CDR3 protein. The table has around 410,000 distinct CDR3 sequences, roughly 11% seen once. This specimen consisted of PBMCs from the stem cell graft donor, obtained from the stem cell graft. The receptors here all came from a human donor who donated a stem cell graft to a child with acute myeloid leukemia.

CDR3 sequence (DNA): TGTGCCAGCAGCTTGACCCCAGACAGAAACACTGAAGCTTTCTTT. This gives the protein CASSLTPDRNTEAFF. The J gene is TRBJ1-1, the V gene TRBV5-5; possibly TRBD1 for D (5 bases). Looked up from germline, CDR1 is SGHKS and CDR2 is YYEKEE (reference sequence). The CDR3 extends over 15 amino acids. V shed 1 base and J shed 2 bases, with 12 bases lying between them.

This clonotype turned up a few times. The genes are TRBV5-5 and TRBJ2-1; tentative D call: TRBD1 (6 bases). The germline V gene has CDR1 SGHKS and CDR2 YYEKEE (reference sequence). The CDR3 extends over 15 amino acids. Trimming shortened V by 1 base and J by 7 bases, and 15 bases separated the two germline ends. This CDR3 reads CASSLWTVLENEQFF. As DNA, the CDR3 is TGTGCCAGCAGCTTGTGGACAGTTCTCGAAAATGAGCAGTTCTTC.

This clonotype has more than one count but fewer than ten. The V call is TRBV19, the J call TRBJ2-3, with 8 nucleotides matching TRBD1. Germline CDR1 is LNHDA and CDR2 is SQIVND (reference sequence). V lost 5 bases, J lost 0 bases, and 7 bases stayed unmatched. The CDR3 has 16 amino acids. CDR3 sequence reads: CASSRRTGSSTDTQYF. DNA of the CDR3: TGTGCCAGTAGTCGCAGGACAGGGTCTAGCACAGATACGCAGTATTTT.

This chain joins TRBV3-1 and TRBJ2-6; 13 nucleotides agree with TRBD2. The length of the CDR3 is 19 residues. Germline assignment: CDR1 LGHDT and CDR2 YNNKEL (reference sequence). V shed 8 bases and J 2 bases; nucleotides not matched to a gene: 12. CDR3 residues: CASCFTSGRALPGANVLTF. Here the CDR3 DNA reads TGTGCCAGCTGTTTTACTAGCGGGAGGGCCCTCCCTGGGGCCAACGTCCTGACTTTC.

The sample holds a few counts of this clonotype. V gene TRBV28 combines with J gene TRBJ2-7; perhaps TRBD1 as D (5 bases). Trimming took off 5 bases at V and 3 bases at J, with 11 bases between the two ends. The CDR3 totals 13 residues. Germline values: CDR1 MDHEN, CDR2 SYDVKM. CDR3 protein: CASSDSLHYEQYF. DNA for the CDR3: TGTGCCAGCAGTGACAGCCTACACTACGAGCAGTACTTC.